This T cell receptor beta chain stems from a study of OX40 agonist ivuxolimab in advanced cancers. Samples were taken at baseline and on day 1 of cycles 4 and 7. Profiled with immunoSEQ multiplex PCR; TCRdb holds only in-frame clones, not every one. The repertoire includes approximately 66,000 clones, more than 80% of them detected once, and around 6% sits in the top ten. Trimming cost V 2 bases and J 1 base; bases outside gene matches: 4. The CDR3 contains 16 residues. Germline V lookup: CDR1 SEHNR, CDR2 FQNEAQ (reference sequence). Sample: CD4+ or CD8+ T cells sorted from blood, taken in a trial of the OX40 agonist ivuxolimab. This chain connects TRBV7-9 to TRBJ2-2, with TRBD1 matching over 7 bases. The receptor comes from an adult with an advanced solid tumor such as melanoma, head and neck, liver or kidney cancer. The CDR3 bases are TGTGCCAGCAGCTTATCTGGGACAGAGAACACCGGGGAGCTGTTTTTT. It is translated as CASSLSGTENTGELFF.